This is a list of T cell receptor beta chains from one sample in a study of persistence of HIV-infected CD4 T cells. What these receptors recognize is not known. The protocol was immunoSEQ multiplex PCR, while the TCRdb copy is restricted to in-frame clones and leaves out a portion. Altogether about 64,000 clones are present, 65% to 75% being singletons, with the ten largest covering 1.5% to 2%. This specimen was CD4+ T cells sorted from PBMCs after approximately 19-hour stimulation, taken from a patient who received antiretroviral therapy. The origin of the receptors is an adult man with HIV who was CMV-seropositive. The CDR3 runs from the conserved cysteine through the conserved F or W. A D gene is named only where the DNA matches it firmly. Clone size is shown for a subset of rows, as once, few, many or a class of expanded clone.

>15|-|TRBV25-1|TRBJ2-6|-
CASSDTGVGANVLTF
TGTGCCAGCAGTGATACAGGAGTTGGGGCCAACGTCCTGACTTTC
>15|-|TRBV19|TRBJ1-5|-
CASSAQIRLGQPQHF
TGTGCCAGTAGTGCGCAGATCAGATTAGGTCAGCCCCAGCATTTT
>13|-|TRBV3-1/TRBV3-2|TRBJ1-5|-
CASSQQRNQPQHF
TGTGCCAGCAGCCAACAGAGAAATCAGCCCCAGCATTTT
>14|-|TRBV29-1|TRBJ2-7|TRBD2
CSVELLAGPYEQYF
TGCAGCGTTGAACTACTAGCGGGGCCCTACGAGCAGTACTTC
>16|-|TRBV27|TRBJ1-6|-
CASSLWLGKGDSPLHF
TGTGCCAGCAGTTTATGGTTGGGGAAGGGGGATTCACCCCTCCACTTT
>15|-|TRBV28|TRBJ2-7|TRBD2
CASSSFSGGSYEQYF
TGTGCCAGCAGTTCTTTTTCGGGGGGATCCTACGAGCAGTACTTC
>14|-|TRBV4-1|TRBJ1-2|-
CASSREAGYYGYTF
TGCGCCAGCAGCCGAGAAGCAGGGTACTATGGCTACACCTTC
>14|-|TRBV21-1|TRBJ1-1|-
CASSNGQGNTEAFF
TGTGCCAGCAGCAACGGCCAAGGCAACACTGAAGCTTTCTTT
>15|-|TRBV27|TRBJ2-7|TRBD1
CASSPRAQTGNKQYF
TGTGCCAGCAGTCCCAGGGCTCAGACAGGGAACAAGCAGTACTTC
>13|-|TRBV27|TRBJ1-5|-
CASSFKRDQPQHF
TGTGCCAGCAGCTTCAAGAGAGATCAGCCCCAGCATTTT
>16|-|TRBV7-2|TRBJ1-6|-
CASSLGGWGNNSPLHF
TGTGCCAGCAGCTTAGGGGGGTGGGGAAACAATTCACCCCTCCACTTT
>14|-|TRBV5-1|TRBJ2-2|-
CASSLGRNTGELFF
TGCGCCAGCAGCTTGGGTAGGAACACCGGGGAGCTGTTTTTT
>14|-|TRBV5-1|TRBJ2-3|-
CASSLETGTDTQYF
TGCGCCAGCAGCTTGGAAACAGGCACAGATACGCAGTATTTT
>15|-|TRBV5-4|TRBJ1-2|-
CASTKRGAVNYGYTF
TGTGCCAGCACCAAACGGGGGGCCGTTAACTATGGCTACACCTTC
>16|few|TRBV10-3|TRBJ1-5|-
CAISDQGLSDNQPQHF
TGTGCCATCAGTGATCAGGGACTCTCTGACAATCAGCCCCAGCATTTT
>16|-|TRBV15|TRBJ1-4|-
CATSRDWAATNEKLFF
TGTGCCACCAGCAGAGATTGGGCAGCAACTAATGAAAAACTGTTTTTT
>15|-|TRBV6-5|TRBJ2-7|TRBD1
CASDLTGQANYEQYF
TGTGCCAGCGATCTAACGGGACAGGCGAACTACGAGCAGTACTTC
>14|few|TRBV6-5|TRBJ1-3|TRBD1
CASFDRGFGNTIYF
TGTGCCAGCTTCGACAGGGGATTTGGAAACACCATATATTTT
>13|-|TRBV10-3|TRBJ2-7|-
CAIWQGEGYEQYF
TGTGCCATCTGGCAGGGAGAGGGCTACGAGCAGTACTTC
>15|-|TRBV7-9|TRBJ2-1|TRBD2
CASSRKRGGPDEQFF
TGTGCCAGCAGCAGAAAGCGGGGGGGCCCGGATGAGCAGTTCTTC
>13|few|TRBV7-2|TRBJ1-5|-
CASSLNSNQPQHF
TGTGCCAGCAGCTTGAATAGCAATCAGCCCCAGCATTTT
>14|-|TRBV10-2|TRBJ2-7|-
CASRRGKEGYEQYF
TGCGCCAGCAGGAGAGGGAAAGAGGGCTACGAGCAGTACTTC
>13|-|TRBV7-9|TRBJ1-6|-
CASSFDRLSPLHF
TGTGCCAGCAGCTTCGACAGGCTTTCACCCCTCCACTTT
>16|-|TRBV28|TRBJ2-7|TRBD2
CASSRRGAGSGYEQYF
TGTGCCAGCAGTCGGAGGGGAGCGGGGAGTGGTTACGAGCAGTACTTC
>12|-|TRBV14|TRBJ2-3|-
CASSAPSNTQYF
TGTGCCAGCAGCGCCCCCTCGAATACGCAGTATTTT
>14|-|TRBV19|TRBJ2-6|-
CASCRGAGANVLTF
TGTGCCAGTTGTAGGGGGGCTGGGGCCAACGTCCTGACTTTC
>13|-|TRBV2|TRBJ1-5|-
CASKVESNQPQHF
TGTGCCAGCAAAGTGGAGAGCAATCAGCCCCAGCATTTT
>13|-|TRBV5-8|TRBJ1-5|-
CASSWGGHQPQHF
TGTGCCAGCAGCTGGGGGGGACATCAGCCCCAGCATTTT
>16|-|TRBV7-9|TRBJ2-1|TRBD2
CASSQTLPGEGNEQFF
TGTGCCAGCAGCCAAACTCTACCCGGGGAGGGAAATGAGCAGTTCTTC